Listed here are 14 T cell receptor beta chains from one sample, sequenced in a study of Ad26.COV2.S vaccination and SARS-CoV-2 variants. Treatment reported: about 20 received Ad26.COV2.S at low or high dose, single or two shots; roughly five received placebo; per-sample allocation not given. Sampling occurred on day 63 after the first vaccine or placebo injection. Sequencing used immunoSEQ multiplex PCR; TCRdb keeps in-frame clones, though not all of them. The sample contains 300,000 to 350,000 clones, 75% to 90% of which appear only once. The material was peripheral blood, obtained in a trial of Ad26.COV2.S vaccine versus placebo. Receptor source: a person aged 18 to 59 who received the Ad26.COV2.S COVID-19 vaccine or a placebo.

This chain uses TRBV11-3 with TRBJ2-1, with 15 bases identical to TRBD2. The V and J ends lost 2 bases and 7 bases, in that order; junction bases with no gene match: 3. The germline gives CDR1 SGHNT, CDR2 YENEEA. CDR3 length: 16 residues. Here the CDR3 reads CASSLSGLAGGNEQFF. CDR3 DNA sequence: TGTGCCAGCAGCTTATCGGGACTAGCGGGAGGTAATGAGCAGTTCTTC.

The chain couples TRBV6-4 to TRBJ2-1, with D possibly being TRBD2 (6 bases). The germline V gene has CDR1 MRHNA and CDR2 SNTAGT. The length of the CDR3 is 13 residues. V was cut by 4 bases and J by 6 bases, with 10 bases left in between. The CDR3 bases are TGTGCCAGCAGTGTGGGACTTGCCAATGAGCAGTTCTTC. Its protein product is CASSVGLANEQFF.

This clone was detected only a few times. The chain carries TRBV19 and TRBJ1-1; D uncertain. The germline CDR1 and CDR2 sequences are LNHDA and SQIVND (reference sequence). This CDR3 has 11 residues. Trimming took off 6 bases at V and 11 bases at J, with 13 bases between the two ends. The DNA for the CDR3 is TGTGCCAGTAGATCGAGGGAACCTGCTTTCTTT. It is translated as CASRSREPAFF.

The chain joins TRBV5-1 to TRBJ2-4; TRBD1 agrees at 10 bases. The CDR3 covers 15 residues. Germline V gives CDR1 SGHRS, CDR2 YFSETQ. V lost 0 bases and J lost 7; bases outside the gene matches: 4. The CDR3 DNA follows: TGCGCCAGCAGCTTGGACGGACAGGGGGGGAACATTCAGTACTTC. It specifies CASSLDGQGGNIQYF. Together with reference TRBV5-1 and TRBJ2-4, the CDR3 gives the full variable domain: KAGVTQTPRYLIKTRGQQVTLSCSPISGHRSVSWYQQTPGQGLQFLFEYFSETQRNKGNFPGRFSGRQFSNSRSEMNVSTLELGDSALYLCASSLDGQGGNIQYFGAGTRLSVL.

The chain carries TRBV12-5 and TRBJ2-5; TRBD1 matches 8 bases. The junction had 5 bases not matched to a gene; V was cut back by 6 bases and J by 2 bases. Germline-derived CDR1 and CDR2 are LGHNT and FRNRAP. CDR3 size: 14 residues. The CDR3 loop is CASGPGTGQETQYF. The CDR3 coding sequence is TGTGCTAGTGGACCGGGGACAGGACAAGAGACCCAGTACTTC.

In its sample, this clone was seen once. The chain combines TRBV7-9 with TRBJ1-5; D remains unclear. Germline values: CDR1 SEHNR, CDR2 FQNEAQ (reference sequence). This CDR3 comprises 15 residues. The V end was cut by 2 bases, the J end by 6 bases, with 14 bases between. The CDR3 DNA reads TGTGCCAGCAGCTTAAGTGGGCAGGCTACTCAGCCCCAGCATTTT. It encodes CASSLSGQATQPQHF.

The V call is TRBV7-2, the J call TRBJ2-1, with D perhaps TRBD1 or TRBD2 (6 bases each). Germline CDR1 is SGHTA and CDR2 is FQGNSA. Trimming took off 5 bases at V and 9 bases at J, with 20 bases between the two ends. The CDR3 extends over 15 amino acids. CDR3 sequence (DNA): TGTGCCAGCAGCCCACAGGGAGGAGGATCGGGTGAGCAGTTCTTC. Its protein is CASSPQGGGSGEQFF.

This clone was counted only a few times. The DNA of the CDR3 is TGTGCCAGCAGTTTATCGTCAGTGACTGGAAACACCATATATTTT. Translated: CASSLSSVTGNTIYF. The genes are TRBV27 and TRBJ1-3; D ambiguous. The CDR3 consists of 15 residues. CDR1 and CDR2 (germline): MNHEY, SMNVEV (reference sequence). The V and J ends lost 0 bases and 2 bases respectively, with 8 bases between them.

The DNA for the CDR3 is TGTGCCAGCAGTCATGTTCAGGGGAACAATGAGCAGTTCTTC. Its protein product is CASSHVQGNNEQFF. J is TRBJ2-1 and V is TRBV5-4; D possibly corresponds to TRBD1 (6 bases). Trimming removed 5 bases at V and 5 bases at J, with 14 bases between. Germline CDR1 reads SGHNT; CDR2 reads YYREEE (reference sequence). This CDR3 has 14 residues.

The chain couples TRBV27 to TRBJ1-1, with D uncertain. Trimming removed 6 bases at V and 2 bases at J, with 10 bases between. The CDR3 is 13 residues long. From germline, CDR1 is MNHEY and CDR2 SMNVEV (reference sequence). The CDR3 reads CASRPGFNTEAFF. Here the CDR3 DNA reads TGTGCCAGCAGGCCGGGTTTCAACACTGAAGCTTTCTTT.

V usage is TRBV5-4 and J usage is TRBJ2-7; 8 bases fit TRBD1. The CDR3 spans 14 residues. Germline V gene lookup returns CDR1 SGHNT and CDR2 YYREEE (reference sequence). After removal of 3 bases from V and 6 bases from J, the junction contained 8 bases not matched to a gene. CDR3 bases: TGTGCCAGCAGCTCCACCTCAACAGGGGGCGAGCAGTACTTC. This encodes CASSSTSTGGEQYF.

The chain carries TRBV9 and TRBJ2-1; TRBD2 aligns across 10 bases. CDR3 size: 15 residues. Germline assignment: CDR1 SGDLS and CDR2 YYNGEE. V lost 0 bases and J lost 9; bases outside the gene matches: 6. Here the CDR3 DNA reads TGTGCCAGCAGCGTAGCAAGCGGGGGGGCAGGTGAGCAGTTCTTC. It yields the protein CASSVASGGAGEQFF.

The chain joins TRBV18 to TRBJ2-7; D might be TRBD1 or TRBD2, each matching 6 bases. Germline values: CDR1 KGHSH, CDR2 LQKENI. There are 16 residues in the CDR3. Trimming took 3 bases from V and 2 from J, leaving 17 bases between them. CDR3 in DNA: TGTGCCAGCTCACCCGGAGGGGACATCGAAGCCTACGAGCAGTACGTC. Translation: CASSPGGDIEAYEQYV.

This sequence joins TRBV7-9 and TRBJ1-2; D might be TRBD1 (5 bases). V shed 0 bases and J shed 7 bases, with 15 bases lying between them. The CDR3 spans 15 residues. Germline V gene lookup returns CDR1 SEHNR and CDR2 FQNEAQ (reference sequence). CDR3 sequence: CASSLAEGSSGGYTF. CDR3 coding DNA: TGTGCCAGCAGCTTAGCGGAGGGGTCATCGGGTGGCTACACCTTC.